This is a list of T cell receptor beta chains from one sample in a study of OX40 agonist ivuxolimab in advanced cancers. TCRdb's copy holds only in-frame clones and misses some; the assay was immunoSEQ multiplex PCR. The table lists approximately 46,000 clones, around 87% of them singletons. Sequenced material: CD4+ or CD8+ T cells sorted from blood, taken in a trial of the OX40 agonist ivuxolimab. These receptors all stem from an adult with an advanced solid tumor such as melanoma, head and neck, liver or kidney cancer. CDR3s include the opening cysteine and the closing phenylalanine or tryptophan. A D gene is named only where the DNA matches it firmly. Clone size is not always given. Where it is, it says once, few, many or a class for expanded clones.

>.|TRBD1|TRBV6-6|TRBJ1-5
CASSYPTGSVSRPQHF
TGTGCCAGCAGTTACCCGACAGGGTCCGTGAGTCGGCCCCAGCATTTT
>.|.|TRBV2|TRBJ1-1
CASSPGVLNTEAFF
TGTGCCAGCAGTCCAGGGGTCCTTAACACTGAAGCTTTCTTT
>.|.|TRBV5-1|TRBJ1-5
CASSLEGAGQPQHF
TGCGCCAGCAGCTTGGAAGGGGCCGGTCAGCCCCAGCATTTT
>few|TRBD1|TRBV6-6|TRBJ1-4
CASSYGQGVNEKLFF
TGTGCCAGCAGTTACGGACAGGGGGTTAATGAAAAACTGTTTTTT
>.|TRBD1|TRBV27|TRBJ1-2
CASGGQGVGYTF
TGTGCCAGCGGGGGACAGGGGGTTGGCTACACCTTC
>.|.|TRBV6-5|TRBJ2-7
CASSPGRVFYEQYF
TGTGCCAGCAGCCCCGGACGAGTCTTTTACGAGCAGTACTTC
>.|.|TRBV7-9|TRBJ2-1
CASSLGEGFVDEQFF
TGTGCCAGCAGCTTAGGCGAAGGGTTTGTCGATGAGCAGTTCTTC
>.|.|TRBV5-6|TRBJ1-4
CASSLWPSEGKLFF
TGTGCCAGCAGCTTGTGGCCCAGTGAGGGAAAACTGTTTTTT
>few|TRBD1|TRBV10-1|TRBJ1-5
CASSDRGDNQPQHF
TGCGCCAGCAGTGACAGGGGGGACAATCAGCCCCAGCATTTT
>.|.|TRBV7-9|TRBJ1-4
CASSLAKNTPWEKLFF
TGTGCCAGCAGCTTAGCAAAAAACACCCCCTGGGAAAAACTGTTTTTT
>once|.|TRBV7-6|TRBJ2-7
CASSLAPRGSYEQYF
TGTGCCAGCAGCTTAGCCCCCCGAGGGTCCTACGAGCAGTACTTC
>.|.|TRBV7-8|TRBJ2-6
CASSSFYGYSSGANVLTF
TGTGCCAGCAGCTCATTCTACGGGTATAGCTCTGGGGCCAACGTCCTGACTTTC
>.|.|TRBV7-6|TRBJ2-5
CASSLGPEETQYF
TGTGCCAGCAGCTTGGGACCGGAAGAGACCCAGTACTTC
>.|.|TRBV13|TRBJ2-3
CASSLVSDTQYF
TGTGCCAGCAGCTTAGTGTCCGATACGCAGTATTTT
>.|.|TRBV6-1|TRBJ1-5
CASSGRFNQPQHF
TGTGCCAGCAGTGGTCGTTTCAATCAGCCCCAGCATTTT
>.|TRBD1|TRBV7-2|TRBJ1-6
CASSLVQGAYNSPLHF
TGTGCCAGCAGCTTAGTACAGGGGGCATATAATTCACCCCTCCACTTT
>once|TRBD2|TRBV10-3|TRBJ2-1
CAISKAGLAGHNEQFF
TGTGCCATCAGTAAAGCCGGACTAGCGGGGCACAATGAGCAGTTCTTC